The entry below gives a single T cell receptor beta chain sequence along with its context. This clonotype was seen many times. The target of this receptor is not known. It has no much larger one-base neighbor in the sample; base qualities were not kept. Libraries were prepared through PCR. Sequencer: NextSeq 500. Bulk TCR libraries were generated as previously described, with the TCR primers listed in Table S5 used. The Qiagen AllPrep DNA/RNA kit was used to purify total RNA. Reads from multiple sequencing runs of the same library were pooled before analysis. The source study handled its data this way. Only reads with exact TCR constant sequence were kept, trimmed to 150 nt, and grouped by their 12-nt molecular barcodes. Within each barcode group, reads were sub-clustered at a 15% Levenshtein threshold, and quality-weighted consensus sequences were built per RNA molecule. Non-functional sequences were excluded, and lower-count sequences lying one edit away from another sequence were also excluded. Based on a fit of two negative binomial distributions, barcode sub-clusters having less than 20% of the maximum read count were discarded. TCRdb reran the public reads through fastp at Q25 and MiXCR, keeping productive beta chains. Here each entry gathers all rows of one CDR3 protein and keeps the most common genes and DNA. TCRdb's processing, not the authors', yielded these V and J calls. This sample lists a few hundred thousand distinct CDR3 sequences; 24% were detected once. The leading ten clones occupy around 0.74% of the sample.

Libraries of naive CD8 T cells were built from anywhere between roughly 17,000 and 1,000,000 sorted cells, with 10%, 30% or 50% of the purified RNA used. Naive CD8 T cells were FACS-sorted as CD8+CD4-CCR7+CD45RA+ on a BD FACSAria II into RLT Plus buffer. Around 11 TCR copies' worth of Jurkat RNA were spiked into about 20,000-1,100,000 naive CD8 T cell samples to test detection sensitivity. Enrichment of CD8 T cells was done with RosetteSep CD8+ T Cell Enrichment Cocktail plus Ficoll-Paque, and ACK red cell lysis came afterward. V has 5 bases trimmed and J has 0 bases trimmed; junction bases matching no gene number 3. CDR1 and CDR2, looked up from the germline V gene, are SNHLY and FYNNEI. From its cysteine to its phenylalanine, the CDR3 spans 14 amino acids. The only DNA kept is the CDR3, 42 bases in frame from the first base. This specimen comes from a study of molecular identifiers for immune sequencing clone quantification (dated by TCRdb to the late 2010s). Regarding the complete study: For a replicate experiment, RNA from roughly 20,000 or 100,000 naive CD8 T cells was divided into five aliquots, and four of the five aliquots were sequenced. CD8 T cells were used in a methods study to benchmark molecular-identifier clustering-based TCR repertoire sequencing (MIDCIRS) and TCR RNA copy counting.

The paper's findings and limits, for the study overall: In CMV-specific effector cells, clones with more than 20 RNA copies contained over 99% of molecules, whereas in naive cells such clones contained under 1% of molecules. Highly expanded clone sizes could be underestimated if identical TCR molecules share a barcode. Modeling indicated roughly 3.3 TCR RNA copies recovered per cell, compared with about 9.4 by digital PCR, which implies a capture efficiency of approximately 30%. Naive libraries contained spiked-in Jurkat TCR RNA (approximately ten copies' worth), which is not part of the donor repertoire. Without barcode sub-clustering, chimeric consensus sequences inflated TCR diversity; chimeras reached as high as 47%. Spiked-in Jurkat TCR RNA equivalent to a single cell was reported to be detectable even among 800,000 to 1,000,000 naive CD8 T cells.

The source of this sequence is a human donor in good health. Some libraries in this study had Jurkat cell RNA spiked in. Sequencing was done on a sample of naive CD8+ T cells from blood, with Jurkat cell RNA spiked in. In the paper's terms, the cell subset or site label means: FACS-sorted CD8+CD4-CCR7+CD45RA+ naive T cells. The rearranged segments are TRBV2 and TRBJ1-2, with 7 central nucleotides matching TRBD1. The DNA sequence follows: TGTGCCAGCAGTACTGGACAGGCTAACTATGGCTACACCTTC. It codes for CASSTGQANYGYTF.